This T cell receptor (beta chain) was captured by sequencing in a study of blood T cell repertoires in COVID-19. At the level of the study: The samples span acute and convalescent COVID-19 from the United States, Italy and Spain. From T cells, B-cell-depleted T cells, or PBMCs came the material, which was cDNA or gDNA.

The CDR3 has 16 amino acids. The V gene end was trimmed by 8 bases and the J gene end by 2 bases; junction bases not matched to a gene: 6. Germline CDR1 is KGHDR and CDR2 is SFDVKD. Original processing methods: The assay estimated nucleated cells by amplifying reference gene primers. Sequencing was performed with immunoSEQ multiplex PCR; in TCRdb, only in-frame clones are kept and a portion is missing. V and J calls and clone size are as listed in that table; D and trimming were resolved from the DNA. The sample records some 350,000 clones, 80% to 90% being singletons. V gene TRBV24-1 combines with J gene TRBJ1-4; TRBD1 agrees at 11 bases. This sequence originates from a man aged 30-40 years with active or convalescent COVID-19. The specimen was peripheral blood. The CDR3 bases are TGTGCCACCAAAGGACAGGGGGCGACGACTAATGAAAAACTGTTTTTT. Encoded protein: CATKGQGATTNEKLFF.